What follows are 24 T cell receptor beta chains derived from one specimen sequenced in a study of cytomegalovirus exposure and HLA in healthy donors. PCR amplification relied on 60 Vbeta primers (plus 13 Jbeta primers). Measured with immunoSEQ multiplex PCR; TCRdb has only the in-frame clones, and not every one. The profile shows roughly 100,000 clones, approximately 72% of them singletons. Source material: PBMCs. The source is a woman aged 40 to 49 in good health and CMV-seronegative.

A remark on this clone: Germline is not matched at one junction end, which may reflect a read error. This chain links TRBV6-5 with TRBJ1-3, with D tentatively TRBD1 (5 bases). Germline CDR1 MNHEY, CDR2 SVGAGI. The CDR3 contains 15 residues. DNA for the CDR3: TGTGCCAGCAGTGACTCTACGGGGGCTGGAAACACCATATATTTT. Translated: CASSDSTGAGNTIYF.

This chain uses TRBV19 with TRBJ2-7, with 8 bases fitting TRBD2. Trimming at V came to 6 bases and at J to 0 bases, leaving 7 bases not matched to a gene. Germline V CDR1 and CDR2: LNHDA, SQIVND (reference sequence). This CDR3 has 15 residues. The CDR3: CASRATSGISYEQYF. CDR3 coding DNA: TGTGCCAGTAGAGCTACTAGCGGAATCTCCTACGAGCAGTACTTC. Together with reference TRBV19 and TRBJ2-7, the CDR3 gives the full variable domain: DGGITQSPKYLFRKEGQNVTLSCEQNLNHDAMYWYRQDPGQGLRLIYYSQIVNDFQKGDIAEGYSVSREKKESFPLTVTSAQKNPTAFYLCASRATSGISYEQYFGPGTRLTVT.

The chain recombines TRBV18 with TRBJ2-5; 8 bases are a match to TRBD1. The trim removed 3 bases at V and 4 bases at J, leaving 7 bases unmatched. The V gene's germline CDR1 is KGHSH and CDR2 LQKENI. The CDR3 consists of 15 residues. CDR3 nucleotides: TGTGCCAGCTCACCCCAGGGGGCAGTAGGAGAGACCCAGTACTTC. Its translation: CASSPQGAVGETQYF. The complete variable domain, with remaining parts taken from reference TRBV18 and TRBJ2-5, reads NAGVMQNPRHLVRRRGQEARLRCSPMKGHSHVYWYRQLPEEGLKFMVYLQKENIIDESGMPKERFSAEFPKEGPSILRIQQVVRGDSAAYFCASSPQGAVGETQYFGPGTRLLVL.

The V gene is TRBV7-2, the J gene TRBJ2-3, with TRBD2 matching over 8 bases. The CDR3 covers 15 residues. J gave up 0 bases and V 3 bases, and 2 bases lay outside the gene matches. CDR1 SGHTA and CDR2 FQGNSA come from the germline V gene. The CDR3 is CASSFGGGSTDTQYF. The CDR3 DNA reads TGTGCCAGCAGCTTTGGCGGGGGGAGCACAGATACGCAGTATTTT.

This chain links TRBV9 with TRBJ2-1, with 7 bases fitting TRBD1. Unmatched junction bases numbered 7, after V lost 0 bases and J lost 7 bases. The CDR3 is 15 amino acids. CDR1 is SGDLS, CDR2 YYNGEE, per germline. The CDR3 sequence is CASSVGPDRENEQFF. The CDR3 nucleotides read TGTGCCAGCAGCGTAGGTCCTGACAGGGAGAATGAGCAGTTCTTC. The full variable domain, in which reference TRBV9 and TRBJ2-1 provide the parts outside the CDR3, is DSGVTQTPKHLITATGQRVTLRCSPRSGDLSVYWYQQSLDQGLQFLIQYYNGEERAKGNILERFSAQQFPDLHSELNLSSLELGDSALYFCASSVGPDRENEQFFGPGTRLTVL.

This clone has a handful of counts. V usage is TRBV5-1 and J usage is TRBJ1-4; no firm D call. The germline gives CDR1 SGHRS, CDR2 YFSETQ. Trimming shortened V by 4 bases and J by 0 bases, and 10 bases separated the two germline ends. The CDR3 totals 15 residues. CDR3 DNA sequence: TGCGCCAGCAGCACTCGGGGAACAACTAATGAAAAACTGTTTTTT. Amino acid sequence: CASSTRGTTNEKLFF.

The J gene is TRBJ1-4, the V gene TRBV4-2; 7 bases line up with TRBD1. The CDR3 has 16 amino acids. Trimming removed 0 bases from V and 4 bases from J; junction bases left unmatched: 5. CDR1 and CDR2 (germline): LGHNA, YNFKEQ. CDR3 coding DNA: TGTGCCAGCAGCCAAGACTCGGGACAGCTTAATGAAAAACTGTTTTTT. Translating gives CASSQDSGQLNEKLFF.

This clone has more than one count but fewer than ten. The chain carries TRBV6-1 and TRBJ1-4; 8 bases align to TRBD1. The V gene end was trimmed by 1 base and the J gene end by 7 bases; junction bases not matched to a gene: 14. The CDR3 is 18 amino acids. The germline V gene has CDR1 MNHNS and CDR2 SASEGT. The CDR3 spells CASSEGISSGQVVEKLFF. In nucleotides, the CDR3 is TGTGCCAGCAGTGAAGGGATATCCTCGGGACAGGTCGTTGAAAAACTGTTTTTT.

V usage is TRBV7-9 and J usage is TRBJ1-4, with TRBD1 identical over 8 bases. V lost 5 bases and J lost 4; bases outside the gene matches: 6. Looked up from germline, CDR1 is SEHNR and CDR2 is FQNEAQ (reference sequence). CDR3 length: 15 residues. The CDR3: CASSPGQGNNEKLFF. CDR3 DNA: TGTGCCAGCAGCCCCGGACAGGGAAATAATGAAAAACTGTTTTTT.

This clone was found once. The chain joins TRBV18 to TRBJ1-4, with a possible D match to TRBD1 (6 bases). The germline gives CDR1 KGHSH, CDR2 LQKENI. V shed 0 bases and J shed 7 bases, with 15 bases lying between them. This CDR3 is built from 16 residues. Here the CDR3 reads CASSPPRTVNAEKLFF. As DNA, the CDR3 is TGTGCCAGCTCACCACCGAGGACAGTCAATGCTGAAAAACTGTTTTTT.

This chain links TRBV6-5 with TRBJ2-5, with 9 bases lining up with TRBD1. The tail of the sequence fits TRBJ2-7 better, so the J call may be wrong. In germline, CDR1 is MNHEY, CDR2 SVGAGI. The CDR3 sequence is 14 residues long. CDR3 region: CASSPTTGGYEQYF. The CDR3 DNA reads TGTGCCAGCAGTCCCACGACAGGGGGCTACGAGCAGTACTTC.

In its sample, this clone ranks as medium-sized. J is TRBJ2-1 and V is TRBV6-1, with 7 bases aligning to TRBD2. In germline, CDR1 is MNHNS, CDR2 SASEGT. The CDR3 has 15 amino acids. J lost 2 bases, V lost 2 bases, and 3 bases had no gene match. In DNA, the CDR3 is TGTGCCAGCAGTGAATTGCGGGGGACCTACAATGAGCAGTTCTTC. Amino acids: CASSELRGTYNEQFF.

V gene TRBV14 combines with J gene TRBJ1-4; D remains ambiguous. The V gene's germline CDR1 is SGHDN and CDR2 FVKESK. The germline V and J ends were trimmed by 4 bases and 0 bases, with 15 bases remaining between them. CDR3 length: 17 amino acids. CDR3 sequence: CASSLRLRRATNEKLFF. The CDR3, as DNA: TGTGCCAGCAGCCTCCGTCTCCGCCGGGCAACTAATGAAAAACTGTTTTTT.

This clone was observed a single time. The J gene is TRBJ2-1, the V gene TRBV7-3; 11 bases align to TRBD2. J gave up 7 bases and V 2 bases, and 4 bases lay outside the gene matches. Germline lookup yields CDR1 SGHTA and CDR2 FQGTGA. This CDR3 spans 15 amino acids. The CDR3 DNA is TGTGCCAGCAGCTTATTAGCGGGAGGGGGGAATGAGCAGTTCTTC. This translates into CASSLLAGGGNEQFF.

The rearrangement joins TRBV11-3 to TRBJ2-2; D not certain. The germline gives CDR1 SGHNT, CDR2 YENEEA. This CDR3 is 17 amino acids long. V gave up 0 bases and J gave up 6 bases, with 17 bases separating them. The DNA of the CDR3 is TGTGCCAGCAGCTTAGATGCGGCCTCTATGGTCGCCGGGGAGCTGTTTTTT. It encodes CASSLDAASMVAGELFF. Full variable domain (rest looked up from reference TRBV11-3 and TRBJ2-2): EAGVVQSPRYKIIEKKQPVAFWCNPISGHNTLYWYLQNLGQGPELLIRYENEEAVDDSQLPKDRFSAERLKGVDSTLKIQPAELGDSAVYLCASSLDAASMVAGELFFGEGSRLTVL.

A single count supports this clone. This rearrangement joins TRBV11-2 to TRBJ2-1; D might be TRBD2 (6 bases). V dropped 3 bases and J dropped 4 bases, with 10 bases sitting between them. Germline CDR1 and CDR2: SGHAT and FQNNGV. The CDR3 runs to 14 residues. DNA for the CDR3: TGTGCCAGCAGCTTCGGGCGGGAATACAATGAGCAGTTCTTC. Its protein is CASSFGREYNEQFF.

This chain uses TRBV6-1 with TRBJ1-4, with a tentative D call TRBD1 (5 bases). Germline V lookup: CDR1 MNHNS, CDR2 SASEGT. Trimming shortened V by 1 base and J by 7 bases, and 10 bases separated the two germline ends. This CDR3 region has 14 residues. Here the CDR3 DNA reads TGTGCCAGCAGTGAAGGACAGAAGGCTGAAAAACTGTTTTTT. Translated, it gives CASSEGQKAEKLFF.

The V gene is TRBV15, the J gene TRBJ1-1; no definite D call. The CDR3 is 14 residues long. V dropped 0 bases and J dropped 7 bases, with 12 bases sitting between them. Germline loops: CDR1 LNHNV, CDR2 YYDKDF (reference sequence). For the CDR3, the DNA is TGTGCCACCAGCAGAGAACGGGTACGACGTGAAGCTTTCTTT. Its protein product is CATSRERVRREAFF. Variable domain in full (rest from reference TRBV15 and TRBJ1-1): DAMVIQNPRYQVTQFGKPVTLSCSQTLNHNVMYWYQQKSSQAPKLLFHYYDKDFNNEADTPDNFQSRRPNTSFCFLDIRSPGLGDTAMYLCATSRERVRREAFFGQGTRLTVV.

CDR3 in DNA: TGTGCCAGTAGTACCCGGGACACCACCTACGCCCTCTCTGGGGCCAACGTCCTGACTTTC. Residues: CASSTRDTTYALSGANVLTF. The chain recombines TRBV19 with TRBJ2-6; maybe TRBD1 (6 bases). CDR3 size: 20 residues. V lost 4 bases and J lost 0, with 22 bases in between. The germline V gene encodes CDR1 LNHDA and CDR2 SQIVND (reference sequence).

Comment on this clone: The same CDR3 arises from other DNA sequences in this sample as well. The chain joins TRBV5-1 to TRBJ2-7; 8 bases fit TRBD1. CDR1 is SGHRS, CDR2 YFSETQ, per germline. The CDR3 sequence is 15 residues long. Unmatched junction bases numbered 6, after V lost 0 bases and J lost 4 bases. In nucleotides, the CDR3 is TGCGCCAGCAGCTTGGTGGGGCAGGGGGCATACGAGCAGTACTTC. This sequence encodes CASSLVGQGAYEQYF.

The genes are TRBV10-3 and TRBJ2-6; tentatively, D is TRBD1 (5 bases). Trimming left V 2 bases short and J 5 bases short, with 13 bases between. CDR1 and CDR2 from the germline V gene are ENHRY and SYGVKD. CDR3 size: 16 residues. The chain's CDR3 is CAISEQQGGWANVLTF. As DNA, the CDR3 is TGTGCCATCAGTGAGCAGCAGGGTGGCTGGGCCAACGTCCTGACTTTC.

V gene TRBV9 combines with J gene TRBJ2-7, with D hard to call. Germline V gene sequence: CDR1 SGDLS, CDR2 YYNGEE. The CDR3 sequence is 14 residues long. V was cut by 3 bases and J by 2 bases, with 12 bases left in between. The DNA for the CDR3 is TGTGCCAGCAGCGCAGACCTAGGAACCTACGAGCAGTACTTC. This codes for CASSADLGTYEQYF.

The rearrangement uses TRBV6-5 and TRBJ2-2, with 7 bases aligning to TRBD2. This CDR3 comprises 13 residues. The germline gives CDR1 MNHEY, CDR2 SVGAGI. The V and J ends lost 4 bases and 6 bases, in that order; junction bases with no gene match: 2. The CDR3 loop reads CASSSGLAGELFF. In nucleotides, the CDR3 is TGTGCCAGCAGTTCCGGACTAGCCGGGGAGCTGTTTTTT.

With respect to this clone: Other DNA sequences in the same sample also yield this CDR3. The chain recombines TRBV6-1 with TRBJ1-1, with D perhaps TRBD1 (6 bases). CDR3 length: 14 amino acids. From germline, CDR1 is MNHNS and CDR2 SASEGT. Trimming shortened V by 8 bases and J by 0 bases, and 13 bases separated the two germline ends. The CDR3 DNA sequence: TGTGCCAGCCGAACCGGGACACTGAACACTGAAGCTTTCTTT. Translating gives CASRTGTLNTEAFF.